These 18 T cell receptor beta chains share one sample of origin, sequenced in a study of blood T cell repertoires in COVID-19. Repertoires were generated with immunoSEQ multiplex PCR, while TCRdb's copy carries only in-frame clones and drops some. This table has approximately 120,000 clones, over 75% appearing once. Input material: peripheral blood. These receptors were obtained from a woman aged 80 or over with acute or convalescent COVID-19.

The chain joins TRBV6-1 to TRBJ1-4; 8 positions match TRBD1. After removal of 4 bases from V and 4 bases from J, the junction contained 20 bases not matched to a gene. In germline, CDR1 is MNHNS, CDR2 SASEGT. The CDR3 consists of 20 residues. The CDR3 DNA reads TGTGCCAGCAGTGGCGGGACAGGAGTATTCGCTTTAGCCCTTAATGAAAAACTGTTTTTT. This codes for CASSGGTGVFALALNEKLFF.

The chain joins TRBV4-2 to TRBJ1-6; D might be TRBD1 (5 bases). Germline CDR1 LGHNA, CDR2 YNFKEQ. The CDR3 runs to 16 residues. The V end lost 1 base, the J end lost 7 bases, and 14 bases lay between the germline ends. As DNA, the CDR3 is TGTGCCAGCAGCCAAGGAGACAGCAATGGAAATTCACCCCTCCACTTT. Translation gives CASSQGDSNGNSPLHF.

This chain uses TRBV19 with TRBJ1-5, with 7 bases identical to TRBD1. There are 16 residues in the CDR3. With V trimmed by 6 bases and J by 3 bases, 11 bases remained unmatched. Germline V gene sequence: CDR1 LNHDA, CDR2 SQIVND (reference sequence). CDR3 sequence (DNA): TGTGCCAGTAGATCAATCACAGGGGCCCCCAATCAGCCCCAGCATTTT. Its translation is CASRSITGAPNQPQHF.

In DNA form, the CDR3 reads TGTGCCAGTAGTCCAGGACAGGGTTACTATGGCTACACCTTC. Translation gives CASSPGQGYYGYTF. V gene TRBV19 combines with J gene TRBJ1-2, with 8 bases identical to TRBD1. The germline V gene encodes CDR1 LNHDA and CDR2 SQIVND (reference sequence). V shed 5 bases, J shed 3 bases, and the junction held 5 bases outside the gene matches. The CDR3 length is 14 residues.

Here the CDR3 reads CASSEGQQGPRGYTF. The CDR3 DNA is TGTGCCAGCAGTGAAGGACAACAGGGACCGAGGGGCTACACCTTC. This chain joins TRBV6-1 and TRBJ1-2; tentative D call: TRBD1 (6 bases). From germline, CDR1 is MNHNS and CDR2 SASEGT. V shed 1 base and J shed 8 bases, with 17 bases lying between them. The CDR3 contains 15 residues.

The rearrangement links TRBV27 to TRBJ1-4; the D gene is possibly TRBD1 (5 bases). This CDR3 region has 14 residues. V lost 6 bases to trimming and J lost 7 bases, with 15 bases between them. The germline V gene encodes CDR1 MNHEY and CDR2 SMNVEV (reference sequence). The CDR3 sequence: CASRGGSIREKLFF. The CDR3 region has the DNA TGTGCCAGCAGGGGGGGAAGTATCCGTGAAAAACTGTTTTTT.

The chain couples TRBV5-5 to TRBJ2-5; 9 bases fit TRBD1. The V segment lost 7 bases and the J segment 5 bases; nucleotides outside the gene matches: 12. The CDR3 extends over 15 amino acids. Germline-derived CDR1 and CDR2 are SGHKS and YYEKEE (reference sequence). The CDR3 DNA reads TGTGCCAGCTACTCAGGGACAGGGCTTGGGGAGACCCAGTACTTC. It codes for CASYSGTGLGETQYF. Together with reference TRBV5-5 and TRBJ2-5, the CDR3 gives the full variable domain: DAGVTQSPTHLIKTRGQQVTLRCSPISGHKSVSWYQQVLGQGPQFIFQYYEKEERGRGNFPDRFSARQFPNYSSELNVNALLLGDSALYLCASYSGTGLGETQYFGPGTRLLVL.

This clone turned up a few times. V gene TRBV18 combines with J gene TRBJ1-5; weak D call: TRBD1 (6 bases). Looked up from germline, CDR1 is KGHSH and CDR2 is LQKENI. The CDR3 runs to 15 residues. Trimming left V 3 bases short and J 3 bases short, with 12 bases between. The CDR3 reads CASSPSGVSNQPQHF. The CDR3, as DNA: TGTGCCAGCTCACCTTCAGGGGTCTCCAATCAGCCCCAGCATTTT.

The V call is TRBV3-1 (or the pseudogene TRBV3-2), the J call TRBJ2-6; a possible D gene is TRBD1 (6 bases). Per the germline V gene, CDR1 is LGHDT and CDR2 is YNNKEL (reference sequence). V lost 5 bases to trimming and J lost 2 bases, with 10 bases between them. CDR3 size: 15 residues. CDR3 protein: CASSLDSTGANVLTF. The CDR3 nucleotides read TGTGCCAGCAGCTTGGACAGCACTGGGGCCAACGTCCTGACTTTC.

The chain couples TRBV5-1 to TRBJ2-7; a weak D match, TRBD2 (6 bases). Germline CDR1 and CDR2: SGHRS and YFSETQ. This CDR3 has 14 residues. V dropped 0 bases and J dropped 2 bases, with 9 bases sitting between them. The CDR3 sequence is CASSLGSGPYEQYF. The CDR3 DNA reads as TGCGCCAGCAGCTTGGGTAGCGGCCCCTACGAGCAGTACTTC.

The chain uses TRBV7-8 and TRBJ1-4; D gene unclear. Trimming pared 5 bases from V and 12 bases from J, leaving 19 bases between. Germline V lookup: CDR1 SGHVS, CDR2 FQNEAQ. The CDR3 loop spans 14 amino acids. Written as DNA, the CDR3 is TGTGCCAGCAGCGGGATGGGAGCCTTTAGGGAACTGTTTTTT. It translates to CASSGMGAFRELFF.

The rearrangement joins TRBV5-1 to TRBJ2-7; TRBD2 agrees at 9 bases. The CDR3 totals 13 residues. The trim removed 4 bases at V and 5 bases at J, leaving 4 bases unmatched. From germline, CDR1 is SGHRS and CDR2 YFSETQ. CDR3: CASSPGLAHEQYF. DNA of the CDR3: TGCGCCAGCAGCCCGGGACTAGCTCACGAGCAGTACTTC. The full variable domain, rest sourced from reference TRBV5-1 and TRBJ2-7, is KAGVTQTPRYLIKTRGQQVTLSCSPISGHRSVSWYQQTPGQGLQFLFEYFSETQRNKGNFPGRFSGRQFSNSRSEMNVSTLELGDSALYLCASSPGLAHEQYFGPGTRLTVT.

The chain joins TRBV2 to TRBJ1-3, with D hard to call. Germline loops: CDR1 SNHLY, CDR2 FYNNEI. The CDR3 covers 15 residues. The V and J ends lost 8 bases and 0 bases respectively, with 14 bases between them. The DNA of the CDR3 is TGTGCCAGCGCCCCGCCGGGTCTCTCTGGAAACACCATATATTTT. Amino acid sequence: CASAPPGLSGNTIYF.

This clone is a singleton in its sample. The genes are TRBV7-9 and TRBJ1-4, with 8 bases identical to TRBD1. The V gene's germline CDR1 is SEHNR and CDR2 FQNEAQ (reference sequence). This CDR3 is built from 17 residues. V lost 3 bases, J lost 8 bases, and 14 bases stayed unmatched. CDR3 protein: CASSLFVGTGGEEKLFF. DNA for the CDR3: TGTGCCAGCAGCTTGTTTGTCGGTACAGGGGGGGAGGAAAAACTGTTTTTT.

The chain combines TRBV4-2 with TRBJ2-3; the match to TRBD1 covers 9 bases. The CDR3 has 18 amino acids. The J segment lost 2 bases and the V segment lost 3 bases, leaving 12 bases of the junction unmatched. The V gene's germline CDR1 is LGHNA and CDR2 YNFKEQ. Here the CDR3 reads CASSHPREQGAYTDTQYF. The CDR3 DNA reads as TGTGCCAGCAGCCACCCCCGGGAACAGGGGGCTTACACAGATACGCAGTATTTT.

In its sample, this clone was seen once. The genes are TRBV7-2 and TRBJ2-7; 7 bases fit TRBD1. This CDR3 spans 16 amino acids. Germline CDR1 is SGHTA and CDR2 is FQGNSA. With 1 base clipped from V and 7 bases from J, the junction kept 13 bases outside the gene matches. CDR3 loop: CASSLEGTVRYAEQYF. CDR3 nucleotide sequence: TGTGCCAGCAGCTTAGAAGGGACAGTGCGCTATGCAGAGCAGTACTTC.

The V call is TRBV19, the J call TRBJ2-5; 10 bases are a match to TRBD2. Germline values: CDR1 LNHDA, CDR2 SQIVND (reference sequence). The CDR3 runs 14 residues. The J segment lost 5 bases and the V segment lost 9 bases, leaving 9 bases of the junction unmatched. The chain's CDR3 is CASKSGRAVETQYF. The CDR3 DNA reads TGTGCCAGCAAAAGCGGGAGGGCCGTTGAGACCCAGTACTTC.

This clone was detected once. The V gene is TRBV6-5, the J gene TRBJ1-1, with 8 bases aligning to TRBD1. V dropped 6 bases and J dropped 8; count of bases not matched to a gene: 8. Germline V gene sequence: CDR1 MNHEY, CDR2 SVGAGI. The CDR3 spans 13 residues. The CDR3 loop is CASRPQGVTEAFF. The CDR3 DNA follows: TGTGCCAGCAGACCACAGGGGGTGACGGAAGCTTTCTTT.